These 5 T cell receptor beta chains came from one sample sequenced in a study of OX40 agonist ivuxolimab in advanced cancers. Clones were read by immunoSEQ multiplex PCR, and TCRdb kept only the in-frame ones, dropping some. The sample lists more than 65,000 clones, around 93% occurring once. The specimen was CD4+ or CD8+ T cells sorted from blood, collected in a trial of the OX40 agonist ivuxolimab. These TCRs come from an adult with an advanced solid tumor such as melanoma, head and neck, liver or kidney cancer.

The chain has TRBV27 and TRBJ2-7, with 8 bases matching TRBD1. Germline V gives CDR1 MNHEY, CDR2 SMNVEV (reference sequence). The CDR3 runs 14 residues. V lost 6 bases and J lost 4; bases outside the gene matches: 8. This CDR3 is CASRGQGTVYEQYF. The CDR3 DNA sequence: TGTGCCAGCAGAGGACAGGGTACGGTGTACGAGCAGTACTTC.

CDR3 DNA: TGCGCCAGCAGCTTCGGGGGTCTGGCTTTCTTT. This translates into CASSFGGLAFF. This chain joins TRBV5-1 and TRBJ1-1; the D gene is possibly TRBD1 (5 bases). The V gene lost 2 bases and the J gene lost 11 bases, with 10 bases spanning the gap. The V gene's germline CDR1 is SGHRS and CDR2 YFSETQ. CDR3 size: 11 residues.

The rearrangement links TRBV11-2 to TRBJ2-7; no firm D call. With 1 base removed from V and 2 bases from J, the gap between germline ends came to 12 bases. Per germline, CDR1 SGHAT and CDR2 FQNNGV. There are 15 residues in the CDR3. The CDR3 nucleotides are TGTGCCAGCAGCTTAGCGAGGATGGACCCCTACGAGCAGTACTTC. This gives the protein CASSLARMDPYEQYF.

The gene calls are TRBV27 and TRBJ1-2, with D maybe TRBD1 (6 bases). This CDR3 has 14 residues. CDR1 MNHEY and CDR2 SMNVEV come from the germline V gene (reference sequence). V was clipped by 8 bases and J by 4 bases, with 17 bases between them. The CDR3 DNA follows: TGTGCCAGCGCAACGTTAACAGGGTTCTATGGCTACACCTTC. It encodes CASATLTGFYGYTF.

The chain uses TRBV10-3 and TRBJ1-1, with 7 positions matching TRBD1. The CDR3 totals 15 residues. Per germline, CDR1 ENHRY and CDR2 SYGVKD. V lost 3 bases and J lost 4; bases outside the gene matches: 8. The CDR3 protein is CAISDTGAESTEAFF. DNA of the CDR3: TGTGCCATCAGTGACACAGGGGCGGAGAGCACTGAAGCTTTCTTT.